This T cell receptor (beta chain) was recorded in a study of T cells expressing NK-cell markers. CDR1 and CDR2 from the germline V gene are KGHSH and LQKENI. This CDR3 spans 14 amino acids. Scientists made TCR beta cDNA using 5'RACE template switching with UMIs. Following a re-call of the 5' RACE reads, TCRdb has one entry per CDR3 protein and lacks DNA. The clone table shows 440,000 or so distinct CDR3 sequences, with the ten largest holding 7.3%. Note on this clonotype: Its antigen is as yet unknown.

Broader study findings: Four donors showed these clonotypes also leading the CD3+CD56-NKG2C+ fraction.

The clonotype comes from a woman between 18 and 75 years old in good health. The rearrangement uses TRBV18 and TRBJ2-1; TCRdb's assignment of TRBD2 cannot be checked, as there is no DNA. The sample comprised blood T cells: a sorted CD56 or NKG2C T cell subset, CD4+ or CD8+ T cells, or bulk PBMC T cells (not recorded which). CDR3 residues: CASSNGGRADEQFF. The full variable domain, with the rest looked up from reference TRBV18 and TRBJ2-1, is NAGVMQNPRHLVRRRGQEARLRCSPMKGHSHVYWYRQLPEEGLKFMVYLQKENIIDESGMPKERFSAEFPKEGPSILRIQQVVRGDSAAYFCASSNGGRADEQFFGPGTRLTVL.